The clone carrying this T cell receptor (beta chain) was seen a handful of times. Its antigen is unknown. The data were taken from a study of early T cells in non-severe SARS-CoV-2 infection. Study summary: Whole-blood bulk RNA, unsorted, was sequenced, and chains were unpaired. Study results and caveats: A preference for anti-spike CD8 responses marked VDJdb matching, which missed private and CD4 specificities.

Individual cDNA molecules each received unique molecular identifiers attached to them. TCRdb re-analysed the 5' RACE reads in MiXCR, keeping a single row per CDR3 protein. The table records about 30,000 distinct CDR3 sequences, roughly 5% of them present only once. V was clipped by 5 bases and J by 6 bases; unmatched bases: 7. This CDR3 is built from 16 residues. Germline V CDR1 and CDR2: KGHDR, SFDVKD. The clonotype comes from an adult who was a healthcare worker with PCR-confirmed SARS-CoV-2 infection or an uninfected control (not recorded which). Sequenced material: whole blood. The chain is built from TRBV24-1 and TRBJ2-3; 13 bases agree with TRBD2. CDR3 DNA sequence: TGTGCCACCAGTGCGGGACTAGCGGGACCCGCGGATACGCAGTATTTT. Amino acid sequence: CATSAGLAGPADTQYF.